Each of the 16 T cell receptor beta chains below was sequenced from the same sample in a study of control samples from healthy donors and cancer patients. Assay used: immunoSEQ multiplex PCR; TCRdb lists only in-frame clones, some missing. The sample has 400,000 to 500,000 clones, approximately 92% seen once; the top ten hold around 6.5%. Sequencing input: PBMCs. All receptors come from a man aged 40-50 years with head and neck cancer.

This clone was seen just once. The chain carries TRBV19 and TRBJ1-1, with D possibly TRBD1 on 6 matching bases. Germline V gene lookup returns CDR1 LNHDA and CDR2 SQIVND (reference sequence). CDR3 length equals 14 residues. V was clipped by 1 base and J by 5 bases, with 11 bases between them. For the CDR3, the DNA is TGTGCCAGTAGTATAGTGGGGGGCGCAACTGAAGCTTTCTTT. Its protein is CASSIVGGATEAFF.

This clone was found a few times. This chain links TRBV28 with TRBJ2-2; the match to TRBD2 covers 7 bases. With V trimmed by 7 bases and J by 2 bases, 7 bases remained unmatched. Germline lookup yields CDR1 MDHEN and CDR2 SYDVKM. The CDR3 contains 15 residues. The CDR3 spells CASTPREGNTGELFF. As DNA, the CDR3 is TGTGCCAGCACCCCGAGGGAGGGAAACACCGGGGAGCTGTTTTTT.

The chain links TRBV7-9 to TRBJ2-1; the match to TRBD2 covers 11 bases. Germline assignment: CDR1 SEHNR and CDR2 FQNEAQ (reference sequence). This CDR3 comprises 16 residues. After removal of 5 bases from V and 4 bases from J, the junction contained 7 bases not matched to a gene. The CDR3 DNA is TGTGCCAGCAGCCCGCGACTAGCGGGACGTTACAATGAGCAGTTCTTC. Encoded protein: CASSPRLAGRYNEQFF.

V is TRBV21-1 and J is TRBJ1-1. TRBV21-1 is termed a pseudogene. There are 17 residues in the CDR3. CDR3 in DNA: TGTGCCAGCAGCAAAGCCTCCGGAGAACTCCTGAACACTGAAGCTTTCTTT. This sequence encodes CASSKASGELLNTEAFF.

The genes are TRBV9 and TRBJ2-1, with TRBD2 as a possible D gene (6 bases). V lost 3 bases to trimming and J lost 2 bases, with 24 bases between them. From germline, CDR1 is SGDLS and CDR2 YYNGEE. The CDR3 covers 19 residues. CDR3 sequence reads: CASSAVWAGTHSPYNEQFF. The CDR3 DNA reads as TGTGCCAGCAGCGCTGTCTGGGCGGGGACTCATAGCCCCTACAATGAGCAGTTCTTC.

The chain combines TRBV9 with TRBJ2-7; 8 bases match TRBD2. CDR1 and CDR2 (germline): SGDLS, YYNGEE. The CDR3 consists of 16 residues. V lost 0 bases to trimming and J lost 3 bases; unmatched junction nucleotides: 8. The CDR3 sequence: CASSVAASGGHYEQYF. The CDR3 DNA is TGTGCCAGCAGCGTAGCCGCGAGCGGGGGACACTACGAGCAGTACTTC.

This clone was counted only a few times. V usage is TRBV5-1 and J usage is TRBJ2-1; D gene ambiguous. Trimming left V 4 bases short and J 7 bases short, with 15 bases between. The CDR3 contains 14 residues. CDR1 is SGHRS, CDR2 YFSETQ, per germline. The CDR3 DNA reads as TGCGCCAGCAGCCCCACACGAGCCGGGAATGAGCAGTTCTTC. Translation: CASSPTRAGNEQFF.

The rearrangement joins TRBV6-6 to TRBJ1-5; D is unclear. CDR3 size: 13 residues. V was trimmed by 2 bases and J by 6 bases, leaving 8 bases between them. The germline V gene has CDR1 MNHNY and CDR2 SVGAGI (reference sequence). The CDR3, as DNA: TGTGCCAGCAGTTACCACAGTGGTCAGCCCCAGCATTTT. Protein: CASSYHSGQPQHF.

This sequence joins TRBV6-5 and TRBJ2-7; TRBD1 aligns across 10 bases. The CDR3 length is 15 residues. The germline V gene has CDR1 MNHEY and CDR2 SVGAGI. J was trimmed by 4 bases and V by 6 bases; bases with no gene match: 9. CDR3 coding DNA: TGTGCCAGCAGAGAGGCGGGACAGGGGTTTTACGAGCAGTACTTC. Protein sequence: CASREAGQGFYEQYF.

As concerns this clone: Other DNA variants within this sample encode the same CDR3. CDR3 in amino acids: CASSRGREQYF. CDR3 sequence (DNA): TGTGCCAGCAGCCGGGGGCGCGAGCAGTACTTC. The V gene is TRBV3-1 (or the pseudogene TRBV3-2), the J gene TRBJ2-7; D is perhaps TRBD1 (6 bases). The ends were cut back, 4 bases at V and 6 bases at J, with 7 bases in the middle. The CDR3 is made up of 11 amino acids. Per germline, CDR1 LGHDT and CDR2 YNNKEL (reference sequence).

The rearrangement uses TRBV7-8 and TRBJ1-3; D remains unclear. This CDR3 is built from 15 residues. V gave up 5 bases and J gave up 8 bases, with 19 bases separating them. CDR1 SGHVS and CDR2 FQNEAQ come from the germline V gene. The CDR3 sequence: CASSVGRVMTDTIYF. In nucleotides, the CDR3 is TGTGCCAGCAGCGTTGGGAGGGTCATGACTGACACCATATATTTT.

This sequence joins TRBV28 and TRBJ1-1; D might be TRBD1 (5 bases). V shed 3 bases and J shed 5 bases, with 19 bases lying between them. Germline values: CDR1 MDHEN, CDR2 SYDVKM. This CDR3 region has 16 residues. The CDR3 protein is CASSFKVKVWGTEAFF. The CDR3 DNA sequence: TGTGCCAGCAGTTTTAAAGTTAAGGTTTGGGGGACTGAAGCTTTCTTT. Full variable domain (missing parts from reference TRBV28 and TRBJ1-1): DVKVTQSSRYLVKRTGEKVFLECVQDMDHENMFWYRQDPGLGLRLIYFSYDVKMKEKGDIPEGYSVSREKKERFSLILESASTNQTSMYLCASSFKVKVWGTEAFFGQGTRLTVV.

The CDR3: CASRAGGPRNQPQHF. The CDR3 DNA reads as TGCGCCAGCAGGGCCGGGGGTCCCCGCAATCAGCCCCAGCATTTT. This chain joins TRBV10-2 and TRBJ1-5; D is perhaps TRBD1 (5 bases). This CDR3 contains 15 residues. Germline loops: CDR1 WSHSY, CDR2 SAAADI. Trimming took off 6 bases at V and 2 bases at J, with 14 bases between the two ends.

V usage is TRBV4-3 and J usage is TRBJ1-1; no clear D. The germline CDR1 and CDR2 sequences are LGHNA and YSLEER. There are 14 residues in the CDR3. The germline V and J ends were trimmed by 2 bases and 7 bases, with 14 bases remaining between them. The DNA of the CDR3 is TGCGCCAGCAGCCAAAAGACGGGCTATCTTGAAGCTTTCTTT. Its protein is CASSQKTGYLEAFF.

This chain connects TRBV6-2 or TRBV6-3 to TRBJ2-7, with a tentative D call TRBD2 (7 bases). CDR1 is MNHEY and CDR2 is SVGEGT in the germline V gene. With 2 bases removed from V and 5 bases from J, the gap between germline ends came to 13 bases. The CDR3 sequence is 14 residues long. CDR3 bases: TGTGCCAGCAGTTACACGGGGGGCCAGAACGAGCAGTACTTC. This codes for CASSYTGGQNEQYF.

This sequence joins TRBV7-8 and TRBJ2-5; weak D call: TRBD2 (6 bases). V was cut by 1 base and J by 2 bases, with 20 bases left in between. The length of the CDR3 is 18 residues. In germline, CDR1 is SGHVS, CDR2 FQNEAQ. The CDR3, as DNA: TGTGCCAGCAGCTTAGACTACTTTACGGGGGACCTACAAGAGACCCAGTACTTC. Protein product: CASSLDYFTGDLQETQYF.